One sample yielded the 26 T cell receptor beta chains listed below, sequenced in a study of shared clonotypes between healthy human individuals. Method: immunoSEQ multiplex PCR; TCRdb's copy keeps in-frame clones and lacks some. The sample records 2 million to 2.5 million clones, 92% being singletons. The source material was naive CD4+ T cells from PBMCs. Subset noted: CD45RA+ positively selected. The source is a man aged 18 to 35 in good health. Some clones in this sample may be carry-over from other donors' samples.

CDR3: CASSLGKVVAGEHYEQYF. The CDR3 DNA follows: TGTGCCAGCAGCTTAGGAAAGGTGGTAGCGGGGGAACACTACGAGCAGTACTTC. The chain carries TRBV11-2 and TRBJ2-7, with TRBD2 matching 9 bases. Per the germline V gene, CDR1 is SGHAT and CDR2 is FQNNGV. CDR3 length: 18 amino acids. The trim removed 1 base at V and 3 bases at J, leaving 13 bases unmatched.

This rearrangement joins TRBV28 to TRBJ2-3, with D hard to call. The CDR3 is 14 amino acids. Looked up from germline, CDR1 is MDHEN and CDR2 is SYDVKM. Trimming left V 11 bases short and J 0 bases short, with 15 bases between. CDR3 bases: TGTGCCGGGCGGCCATCCACTAGCACAGATACGCAGTATTTT. This codes for CAGRPSTSTDTQYF.

This clone has more than one count but fewer than ten. The chain combines TRBV19 with TRBJ1-5, with D maybe TRBD1 (5 bases). Germline values: CDR1 LNHDA, CDR2 SQIVND (reference sequence). There are 14 residues in the CDR3. Trimming removed 7 bases at V and 5 bases at J, with 15 bases between. The CDR3 reads CASKNRSLHQPQHF. In DNA, the CDR3 is TGTGCCAGTAAAAACAGGAGTTTACATCAGCCCCAGCATTTT.

Comments on this clone: Other DNA sequences in the same sample also yield this CDR3. The rearrangement links TRBV9 to TRBJ2-1; weak D call: TRBD2 (6 bases). The germline gives CDR1 SGDLS, CDR2 YYNGEE. The CDR3 length is 14 residues. With 1 base removed from V and 3 bases from J, the gap between germline ends came to 8 bases. The CDR3 loop is CASSVSGYYNEQFF. CDR3 DNA: TGTGCCAGCAGCGTAAGCGGGTACTACAATGAGCAGTTCTTC.

The J gene is TRBJ2-1, the V gene TRBV28; D may be TRBD1 or TRBD2 (7 bases each). V lost 6 bases, J lost 9 bases, and 15 bases lay in between. CDR3 length equals 13 residues. Germline CDR1 reads MDHEN; CDR2 reads SYDVKM. The CDR3 nucleotides read TGTGCCAGCAGACCGACAGGGAGGGGTGAGCAGTTCTTC. Its translation: CASRPTGRGEQFF. The variable domain in full, completed from reference TRBV28 and TRBJ2-1, reads DVKVTQSSRYLVKRTGEKVFLECVQDMDHENMFWYRQDPGLGLRLIYFSYDVKMKEKGDIPEGYSVSREKKERFSLILESASTNQTSMYLCASRPTGRGEQFFGPGTRLTVL.

This clone was detected once. The J gene is TRBJ2-3, the V gene TRBV5-6; 13 bases agree with TRBD2. The CDR3 length is 15 residues. With 3 bases clipped from V and 6 bases from J, the junction kept 4 bases outside the gene matches. Germline-derived CDR1 and CDR2 are SGHDT and YYEEEE. The DNA for the CDR3 is TGTGCCAGCAGCTGGGGGACTAGCGGGGTGGATACGCAGTATTTT. Amino acid sequence: CASSWGTSGVDTQYF. Based on the CDR3 plus reference TRBV5-6 and TRBJ2-3, the full variable domain is DAGVTQSPTHLIKTRGQQVTLRCSPKSGHDTVSWYQQALGQGPQFIFQYYEEEERQRGNFPDRFSGHQFPNYSSELNVNALLLGDSALYLCASSWGTSGVDTQYFGPGTRLTVL.

This chain connects TRBV6-5 to TRBJ1-2; D unclear. V was pared by 0 bases and J by 8 bases, with 16 bases between. CDR3 length: 15 residues. Germline CDR1 reads MNHEY; CDR2 reads SVGAGI. CDR3 protein: CASSYSVTNPRGYTF. CDR3 DNA: TGTGCCAGCAGTTACTCGGTCACCAACCCCCGCGGCTACACCTTC.

The chain uses TRBV6-1 and TRBJ1-4; 9 bases match TRBD1. Germline V lookup: CDR1 MNHNS, CDR2 SASEGT. The V gene end was trimmed by 6 bases and the J gene end by 6 bases; junction bases not matched to a gene: 5. This CDR3 contains 14 residues. Here the CDR3 DNA reads TGTGCCAGCAGAGAGACAGGGGGGGATGAAAAACTGTTTTTT. Translated, it gives CASRETGGDEKLFF.

The table lists this clone with a count of one. Here the CDR3 reads CASRPPGQFYEQYF. CDR3 bases: TGTGCCAGCAGACCCCCGGGACAGTTCTACGAGCAGTACTTC. The chain has TRBV6-6 and TRBJ2-5, with 7 positions matching TRBD1. The DNA end favors TRBJ2-7, so the J call may be wrong. This CDR3 comprises 14 residues. Germline CDR1 reads MNHNY; CDR2 reads SVGAGI (reference sequence).

The chain is built from TRBV7-3 and TRBJ2-2; weak D call: TRBD1 (6 bases). The germline V and J ends were trimmed by 5 bases and 2 bases, with 15 bases remaining between them. The CDR3 contains 16 residues. The germline gives CDR1 SGHTA, CDR2 FQGTGA. The chain's CDR3 is CASSQTTGHNTGELFF. The CDR3 nucleotides are TGTGCCAGCAGCCAAACGACGGGACACAACACCGGGGAGCTGTTTTTT.

V usage is TRBV7-3 and J usage is TRBJ2-2, with TRBD1 matching 9 bases. The CDR3 sequence is 15 residues long. The V segment lost 6 bases and the J segment 7 bases; nucleotides outside the gene matches: 9. Germline lookup yields CDR1 SGHTA and CDR2 FQGTGA. This CDR3 is CASSLTGTGFGELFF. In nucleotides, the CDR3 is TGTGCCAGCAGTCTTACGGGGACAGGGTTCGGGGAGCTGTTTTTT.

The chain couples TRBV28 to TRBJ2-7; D remains ambiguous. Per the germline V gene, CDR1 is MDHEN and CDR2 is SYDVKM. Between the trimmed V and J ends, which lost 2 bases and 3 bases, there was a span of 11 bases. The CDR3 runs to 14 residues. As DNA, the CDR3 is TGTGCCAGCAGTTTAACATCTGAGTACTACGAGCAGTACTTC. Translating gives CASSLTSEYYEQYF.

The chain joins TRBV30 to TRBJ2-1, with D tentatively TRBD1 (5 bases). V was clipped by 2 bases and J by 8 bases, with 10 bases between them. Looked up from germline, CDR1 is GTSNPN and CDR2 is SVGIG (reference sequence). This CDR3 contains 12 residues. The CDR3 region is CAWSPTGHEQFF. Written as DNA, the CDR3 is TGTGCCTGGAGTCCAACAGGTCATGAGCAGTTCTTC.

In this sample, this clone turned up once. This chain uses TRBV5-4 with TRBJ2-4, with D tentatively TRBD1 (8 bases). The CDR3 is 15 residues long. Germline lookup yields CDR1 SGHNT and CDR2 YYREEE (reference sequence). V lost 0 bases, J lost 7 bases, and 14 bases lay in between. The DNA for the CDR3 is TGTGCCAGCAGCTTGGGAACAGGGGGGGCGAACATTCAGTACTTC. Its translation: CASSLGTGGANIQYF.

CDR3 DNA sequence: TGTGCCAGCACCAAAGGGACAGCGATTCAAGAGACCCAGTACTTC. It is translated as CASTKGTAIQETQYF. V gene TRBV28 combines with J gene TRBJ2-5; 7 positions agree with TRBD1. The CDR3 length is 15 residues. Trimming cost V 7 bases and J 2 bases; bases outside gene matches: 10. Germline CDR1 reads MDHEN; CDR2 reads SYDVKM.

J is TRBJ1-5 and V is TRBV29-1; 8 nucleotides match TRBD1. CDR3 size: 15 residues. Germline assignment: CDR1 SQVTM and CDR2 ANQGSEA. The V and J ends lost 6 bases and 2 bases, in that order; junction bases with no gene match: 9. This chain's CDR3 is CSVSQGALGNQPQHF. The CDR3 DNA reads as TGCAGCGTCTCCCAGGGGGCGCTGGGCAATCAGCCCCAGCATTTT.

V usage is TRBV4-1 and J usage is TRBJ1-2; D is ambiguous. V was cut by 0 bases and J by 8 bases, with 16 bases left in between. CDR1 is MGHRA and CDR2 is YSYEKL in the germline V gene. The CDR3 totals 15 residues. In DNA form, the CDR3 reads TGCGCCAGCAGCCAAGAACCAGCCAACCCTAGGGGCTACACCTTC. This codes for CASSQEPANPRGYTF.

The chain has TRBV27 and TRBJ2-6; a weak D match, TRBD1 (5 bases). The germline CDR1 and CDR2 sequences are MNHEY and SMNVEV (reference sequence). V was trimmed by 0 bases and J by 0 bases, leaving 12 bases between them. CDR3 length: 18 amino acids. CDR3 DNA: TGTGCCAGCAGTTTATCGGGCCCGACAGCCTCTGGGGCCAACGTCCTGACTTTC. It translates to CASSLSGPTASGANVLTF.

The J gene is TRBJ2-7, the V gene TRBV6-5, with a weak D call TRBD2 (5 bases). There are 15 residues in the CDR3. Germline V CDR1 and CDR2: MNHEY, SVGAGI. V lost 6 bases and J 1 base, leaving 16 bases between the germline ends. The CDR3 loop reads CASSPDTPGSYEQYF. CDR3 nucleotides: TGTGCCAGCAGCCCCGACACCCCGGGATCCTACGAGCAGTACTTC.

CDR3 sequence reads: CASSEARVTDTQYF. The CDR3 DNA is TGTGCCAGCAGTGAAGCGCGCGTCACAGATACGCAGTATTTT. The V gene is TRBV25-1, the J gene TRBJ2-3; D uncertain. The germline V and J ends were trimmed by 2 bases and 2 bases, with 8 bases remaining between them. The CDR3 totals 14 residues. Germline lookup yields CDR1 MGHDK and CDR2 SYGVNS.

This clone occurred once. CDR3 amino acids: CAISDQEQETQYF. The DNA for the CDR3 is TGTGCCATCAGTGATCAGGAACAAGAGACCCAGTACTTC. The genes are TRBV10-3 and TRBJ2-5; D gene unclear. CDR3 length: 13 amino acids. Per the germline V gene, CDR1 is ENHRY and CDR2 is SYGVKD. The V gene lost 3 bases and the J gene lost 2 bases, with 7 bases spanning the gap.

The rearrangement joins TRBV29-1 to TRBJ2-2, with D possibly TRBD1 on 5 matching bases. The V gene's germline CDR1 is SQVTM and CDR2 ANQGSEA. The CDR3 totals 13 residues. The V and J ends lost 3 bases and 3 bases respectively, with 8 bases between them. CDR3: CSVERQHTGELFF. CDR3 DNA sequence: TGCAGCGTTGAGAGACAGCACACCGGGGAGCTGTTTTTT.

The rearrangement uses TRBV15 and TRBJ2-7; 9 bases line up with TRBD1. Germline assignment: CDR1 LNHNV and CDR2 YYDKDF (reference sequence). The CDR3 contains 16 residues. J was trimmed by 7 bases and V by 1 base; bases with no gene match: 11. The CDR3 DNA is TGTGCCACCAGCAGAGGTACCGGGACAGGGTACGGTGAGCAGTACTTC. Its translation is CATSRGTGTGYGEQYF.

The chain carries TRBV27 and TRBJ2-5, with TRBD2 matching 9 bases. The DNA end lines up better with TRBJ2-7; the J call may be wrong. In germline, CDR1 is MNHEY, CDR2 SMNVEV (reference sequence). The CDR3 runs 15 residues. The CDR3 nucleotides are TGTGCCAGCTCCCGGGTAGCGGGAGCTTCGCACGAGCAGTACTTC. The encoded protein is CASSRVAGASHEQYF.

V gene TRBV28 combines with J gene TRBJ1-1; D may be TRBD1 (5 bases). This CDR3 comprises 15 residues. Trimming left V 5 bases short and J 4 bases short, with 17 bases between. The germline CDR1 and CDR2 sequences are MDHEN and SYDVKM. The CDR3 sequence: CASSIPAGGITEAFF. CDR3 sequence (DNA): TGTGCCAGCAGTATCCCTGCGGGGGGAATCACTGAAGCTTTCTTT.

This CDR3 is CASSLRVTRVGEQFF. The CDR3 DNA reads as TGTGCCAGCAGCTTACGGGTCACTAGAGTCGGTGAGCAGTTCTTC. The chain links TRBV5-6 to TRBJ2-1; perhaps TRBD2 as D (5 bases). There are 15 residues in the CDR3. CDR1 and CDR2 (germline): SGHDT, YYEEEE. The germline V and J ends were trimmed by 2 bases and 9 bases, with 18 bases remaining between them. Using reference TRBV5-6 and TRBJ2-1 for the parts outside the CDR3, the full variable domain is DAGVTQSPTHLIKTRGQQVTLRCSPKSGHDTVSWYQQALGQGPQFIFQYYEEEERQRGNFPDRFSGHQFPNYSSELNVNALLLGDSALYLCASSLRVTRVGEQFFGPGTRLTVL.